Sequencing of this TCR beta chain was carried out in a study of vaccination effects on CD4 cells after COVID-19. About the study: Post-vaccine specimens arrived a median 72 days past the second dose.

Data came from immunoSEQ multiplex PCR; TCRdb stores just in-frame clones and leaves some out. The sample has 30,000 or so clones, approximately 71% seen once. Only a few counts were recorded for this clone. Its antigen is unidentified. Within the ViraFEST assay, antigen-specific CD4+ T cells underwent expansion with viral peptide pools prior to sequencing. Cultured cells yielded isolated CD4+ T cells after approximately nine days. Vaccination of participants consisted of two doses of either the BNT162b2 or mRNA-1273 vaccine. Cultures got half-medium changes with IL-2 on days 3 and 7. Germline CDR1 and CDR2: LGHDT and YNNKEL (reference sequence). The CDR3 totals 14 residues. The V and J ends lost 4 bases and 5 bases, in that order; junction bases with no gene match: 3.

The sequence derives from a human donor who received a COVID-19 vaccine. The specimen was CD4+ T cells from PBMCs cultured with HCoV-NL63 spike peptides, collected after COVID-19 vaccination. The V and J genes are TRBV3-1 (or the pseudogene TRBV3-2) and TRBJ2-3; 10 positions agree with TRBD2. In DNA, the CDR3 is TGTGCCAGCAGCCGCGCTAGCGGGGGAGATACGCAGTATTTT. As protein: CASSRASGGDTQYF.